The next 26 T cell receptor beta chains were all read from a single sample in a study of cytomegalovirus exposure and HLA in healthy donors. With 60 Vbeta and 13 Jbeta primers, the PCR was carried out. This table comes from immunoSEQ multiplex PCR, and its TCRdb copy is limited to in-frame clones, with some not included. The sample lists fewer than 250,000 clones; around 79% were seen once. The sequenced material came from PBMCs. The receptors stem from a male donor in good health and CMV-seronegative.

The rearrangement joins TRBV6-5 to TRBJ1-4; D is perhaps TRBD1 (5 bases). The CDR3 sequence is 15 residues long. V shed 0 bases and J shed 4 bases, with 9 bases lying between them. CDR1 is MNHEY, CDR2 SVGAGI, per germline. This CDR3 is CASSYSGHRNEKLFF. The DNA for the CDR3 is TGTGCCAGCAGTTACTCGGGGCATCGTAATGAAAAACTGTTTTTT.

This chain links TRBV14 with TRBJ2-5, with TRBD2 matching over 13 bases. There are 16 residues in the CDR3. J gave up 4 bases and V 4 bases, and 6 bases lay outside the gene matches. Germline assignment: CDR1 SGHDN and CDR2 FVKESK. In DNA, the CDR3 is TGTGCCAGCAGCCGATCACTAGCGGGAGGGCTAGAGACCCAGTACTTC. Its protein is CASSRSLAGGLETQYF.

The sample holds a few counts of this clone. This rearrangement joins TRBV7-3 to TRBJ2-5; the match to TRBD1 covers 10 bases. Unmatched junction bases numbered 14, after V lost 5 bases and J lost 11 bases. CDR3 length: 15 residues. CDR1 SGHTA and CDR2 FQGTGA come from the germline V gene. The CDR3 DNA reads as TGTGCCAGCAGCCCCACCCCAGGGACAGGGGCCGCTCAGTACTTC. Translated, it gives CASSPTPGTGAAQYF.

This sequence joins TRBV29-1 and TRBJ1-1; the D gene is possibly TRBD1 (6 bases). With 4 bases removed from V and 1 base from J, the gap between germline ends came to 10 bases. The CDR3 is 13 residues long. CDR1 and CDR2 (germline): SQVTM, ANQGSEA. The CDR3 bases are TGCAGCGTTGCGGCACAGGGGAACACTGAAGCTTTCTTT. It is translated as CSVAAQGNTEAFF.

This clone was observed once. The rearrangement joins TRBV5-1 to TRBJ1-6; D is unresolved. CDR1 is SGHRS and CDR2 is YFSETQ in the germline V gene. With 4 bases removed from V and 9 bases from J, the gap between germline ends came to 14 bases. CDR3 length equals 14 residues. The CDR3 loop is CASSPGVGGSPLHF. Written as DNA, the CDR3 is TGCGCCAGCAGCCCCGGGGTCGGTGGTTCACCCCTCCACTTT. The complete variable domain, with remaining parts taken from reference TRBV5-1 and TRBJ1-6, reads KAGVTQTPRYLIKTRGQQVTLSCSPISGHRSVSWYQQTPGQGLQFLFEYFSETQRNKGNFPGRFSGRQFSNSRSEMNVSTLELGDSALYLCASSPGVGGSPLHFGNGTRLTVT.

This clone was observed a handful of times. The V call is TRBV28, the J call TRBJ2-7, with 7 bases aligning to TRBD1. CDR1 and CDR2 (germline): MDHEN, SYDVKM. J was trimmed by 5 bases and V by 8 bases; bases with no gene match: 6. The CDR3 extends over 12 amino acids. Here the CDR3 reads CASEGAQNEQYF. Written as DNA, the CDR3 is TGTGCCAGCGAGGGGGCTCAAAACGAGCAGTACTTC.

The rearrangement joins TRBV7-6 to TRBJ2-5; 11 positions agree with TRBD2. Trimming removed 2 bases from V and 6 bases from J; junction bases left unmatched: 8. CDR1 and CDR2 from the germline V gene are SGHVS and FNYEAQ. CDR3 size: 16 residues. CDR3 sequence reads: CASSLIAGGPEKTQYF. The DNA for the CDR3 is TGTGCCAGCAGCTTAATAGCGGGGGGGCCGGAAAAGACCCAGTACTTC.

This sequence joins TRBV6-5 and TRBJ1-5; 7 nucleotides agree with TRBD1. Germline V gene sequence: CDR1 MNHEY, CDR2 SVGAGI. V gave up 6 bases and J gave up 7 bases; unmatched junction bases: 6. The CDR3 sequence is 13 residues long. The chain's CDR3 is CASRSGGAQPQHF. CDR3 DNA sequence: TGTGCCAGCAGATCAGGGGGAGCCCAGCCCCAGCATTTT.

This clone has more than one count but fewer than ten. The V and J genes are TRBV18 and TRBJ1-5, with 11 bases identical to TRBD1. The CDR3 is 16 amino acids. With 5 bases clipped from V and 4 bases from J, the junction kept 7 bases outside the gene matches. Germline CDR1 is KGHSH and CDR2 is LQKENI. The CDR3 region has the DNA TGTGCCAGCTCAAGCCAAGGGACAGGGGGAAATCAGCCCCAGCATTTT. Its protein is CASSSQGTGGNQPQHF.

V is TRBV4-3 and J is TRBJ1-2; 10 bases fit TRBD1. Germline CDR1 and CDR2: LGHNA and YSLEER. The CDR3 is 19 amino acids. Trimming at V came to 0 bases and at J to 6 bases, leaving 16 bases not matched to a gene. The CDR3 nucleotides are TGCGCCAGCAGCCAAGATTCACGCGGAGGGACAGGGGTTCGGGATGGCTACACCTTC. It yields the protein CASSQDSRGGTGVRDGYTF.

This clone was observed once. The J gene is TRBJ2-5, the V gene TRBV7-3; 10 bases are a match to TRBD2. CDR1 and CDR2 from the germline V gene are SGHTA and FQGTGA. The CDR3 is 14 residues long. After removal of 5 bases from V and 3 bases from J, the junction contained 3 bases not matched to a gene. The CDR3 region has the DNA TGTGCCAGCAGCCCGCTAGCGGGGGAAGAGACCCAGTACTTC. This codes for CASSPLAGEETQYF.

This clone was counted only a few times. V is TRBV14 and J is TRBJ1-2; possible D gene TRBD1, 5 bases. Germline assignment: CDR1 SGHDN and CDR2 FVKESK. There are 13 residues in the CDR3. Between the trimmed V and J ends, which lost 4 bases and 7 bases, there was a span of 13 bases. CDR3 loop: CASSPQGSSGYTF. In DNA, the CDR3 is TGTGCCAGCAGCCCCCAGGGTTCGAGTGGCTACACCTTC.

V gene TRBV28 combines with J gene TRBJ1-5; no clear D gene. The CDR3 loop spans 15 amino acids. V dropped 3 bases and J dropped 6 bases, with 15 bases sitting between them. Germline V gene lookup returns CDR1 MDHEN and CDR2 SYDVKM. The CDR3 coding sequence is TGTGCCAGCAGTTTGTTGGAGGGAGGGAGTCAGCCCCAGCATTTT. Amino acids: CASSLLEGGSQPQHF.

V usage is TRBV5-6 and J usage is TRBJ2-3; weak D call: TRBD2 (6 bases). Germline V CDR1 and CDR2: SGHDT, YYEEEE. The CDR3 is 16 residues long. The ends were cut back, 0 bases at V and 0 bases at J, with 11 bases in the middle. The CDR3 region is CASSLGGETSTDTQYF. For the CDR3, the DNA is TGTGCCAGCAGCTTGGGGGGGGAGACGAGCACAGATACGCAGTATTTT.

This chain links TRBV4-2 with TRBJ2-2; TRBD1 agrees at 8 bases. This CDR3 is built from 16 residues. The V gene end was trimmed by 0 bases and the J gene end by 4 bases; junction bases not matched to a gene: 4. CDR1 LGHNA and CDR2 YNFKEQ come from the germline V gene. Written as DNA, the CDR3 is TGTGCCAGCAGCCAAGAACAGGGGGTCCTCACCGGGGAGCTGTTTTTT. This gives the protein CASSQEQGVLTGELFF.

This clone was found once. V and J are TRBV7-8 and TRBJ2-7; D remains unclear. The ends were cut back, 5 bases at V and 4 bases at J, with 18 bases in the middle. The CDR3 has 15 amino acids. Germline CDR1 SGHVS, CDR2 FQNEAQ. Here the CDR3 DNA reads TGTGCCAGCAGCCCCATTACGTGGAGCCATTACGAGCAGTACTTC. Its translation is CASSPITWSHYEQYF.

This clone occurred a few times. The chain couples TRBV6-6 to TRBJ2-2, with D perhaps matching TRBD2 (5 bases). Germline loops: CDR1 MNHNY, CDR2 SVGAGI (reference sequence). The germline V and J ends were trimmed by 5 bases and 3 bases, with 7 bases remaining between them. The CDR3 runs 13 residues. This CDR3 reads CASSLSDTGELFF. In DNA, the CDR3 is TGTGCCAGCAGTCTTAGCGACACCGGGGAGCTGTTTTTT.

This chain connects TRBV28 to TRBJ2-5, with 11 bases matching TRBD2. Germline V gene sequence: CDR1 MDHEN, CDR2 SYDVKM. This CDR3 is built from 15 residues. Losses at the gene ends were 3 bases for V and 4 bases for J; bases not matched to a gene: 4. CDR3 protein: CASSFVAGGTETQYF. The CDR3 region has the DNA TGTGCCAGCAGTTTTGTAGCGGGAGGGACAGAGACCCAGTACTTC.

The chain links TRBV5-1 to TRBJ2-3; TRBD2 matches at 10 bases. Germline CDR1 is SGHRS and CDR2 is YFSETQ. After removal of 4 bases from V and 11 bases from J, the junction contained 16 bases not matched to a gene. The CDR3 contains 16 residues. Written as DNA, the CDR3 is TGCGCCAGCAGCCTTGCACTAGCGGGACCGATGGGGGGGCAGTATTTT. Its translation: CASSLALAGPMGGQYF.

This clone has a handful of counts. The V and J genes are TRBV21-1 and TRBJ2-1; whether TRBD2, the table's D call, matches the DNA was not checked. TRBV21-1 is recorded as a pseudogene. CDR3 length: 16 amino acids. The CDR3 is CASSKDEGSGRGEQFF. CDR3 bases: TGTGCCAGCAGCAAAGACGAGGGTAGCGGGAGGGGTGAGCAGTTCTTC.

This clone has a handful of counts. CDR3 residues: CASSANFPYEQYF. The CDR3, as DNA: TGTGCCAGCAGTGCAAACTTTCCCTACGAGCAGTACTTC. The chain is built from TRBV27 and TRBJ2-7; D unclear. The V end lost 5 bases, the J end lost 2 bases, and 10 bases lay between the germline ends. The CDR3 is 13 amino acids. The germline gives CDR1 MNHEY, CDR2 SMNVEV (reference sequence).

The sample holds one count of this clone. The J gene is TRBJ1-2, the V gene TRBV28, with 8 nucleotides matching TRBD1. The CDR3 totals 15 residues. Germline V gene data show CDR1 as MDHEN and CDR2 as SYDVKM. J was trimmed by 6 bases and V by 6 bases; bases with no gene match: 12. The CDR3 DNA reads as TGTGCCAGCAGCACATTATCAGAGGGACAGGATGGCTACACCTTC. This sequence encodes CASSTLSEGQDGYTF.

This clone came up once. V usage is TRBV5-1 and J usage is TRBJ2-1; 12 bases align to TRBD2. The CDR3 contains 13 residues. Germline V gives CDR1 SGHRS, CDR2 YFSETQ. The V gene end was trimmed by 7 bases and the J gene end by 6 bases; junction bases not matched to a gene: 2. CDR3 amino acids: CASGLAGFNEQFF. CDR3 in DNA: TGCGCCAGCGGACTAGCGGGGTTCAATGAGCAGTTCTTC.

The CDR3 sequence is CASSRRPRRGPGELFF. In nucleotides, the CDR3 is TGTGCCAGCAGCCGCCGCCCTCGAAGGGGGCCCGGGGAGCTGTTTTTT. The rearrangement links TRBV2 to TRBJ2-2; the match to TRBD1 covers 7 bases. Germline loops: CDR1 SNHLY, CDR2 FYNNEI. The CDR3 has 16 amino acids. V was clipped by 6 bases and J by 6 bases; unmatched bases: 13.

V usage is TRBV6-6 and J usage is TRBJ1-4, with TRBD1 matching 9 bases. The length of the CDR3 is 15 residues. After removal of 2 bases from V and 6 bases from J, the junction contained 4 bases not matched to a gene. In germline, CDR1 is MNHNY, CDR2 SVGAGI (reference sequence). As DNA, the CDR3 is TGTGCCAGCAGTTACCCGACAGGGGGGGATGAAAAACTGTTTTTT. Amino acids: CASSYPTGGDEKLFF.

The chain recombines TRBV4-1 with TRBJ1-2, with D possibly being TRBD1 (5 bases). Looked up from germline, CDR1 is MGHRA and CDR2 is YSYEKL. Trimming shortened V by 1 base and J by 0 bases, and 9 bases separated the two germline ends. The CDR3 length is 15 residues. The CDR3 nucleotides are TGCGCCAGCAGCCAAGCGGGGGGGTCTAACTATGGCTACACCTTC. Encoded protein: CASSQAGGSNYGYTF.